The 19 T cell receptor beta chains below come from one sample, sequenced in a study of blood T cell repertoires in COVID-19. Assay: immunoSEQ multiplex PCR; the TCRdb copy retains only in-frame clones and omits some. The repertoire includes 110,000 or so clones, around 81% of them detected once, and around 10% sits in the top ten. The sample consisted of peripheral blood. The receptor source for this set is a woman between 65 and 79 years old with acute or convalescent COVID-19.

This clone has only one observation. The CDR3 sequence is CASSLQGGDHTDTQYF. The CDR3 nucleotides read TGCGCCAGCAGCTTGCAGGGAGGGGACCACACAGATACGCAGTATTTT. V is TRBV5-1 and J is TRBJ2-3; 7 bases line up with TRBD2. The germline V gene has CDR1 SGHRS and CDR2 YFSETQ. This CDR3 contains 16 residues. With V trimmed by 1 base and J by 2 bases, 7 bases remained unmatched. Full variable domain (missing parts from reference TRBV5-1 and TRBJ2-3): KAGVTQTPRYLIKTRGQQVTLSCSPISGHRSVSWYQQTPGQGLQFLFEYFSETQRNKGNFPGRFSGRQFSNSRSEMNVSTLELGDSALYLCASSLQGGDHTDTQYFGPGTRLTVL.

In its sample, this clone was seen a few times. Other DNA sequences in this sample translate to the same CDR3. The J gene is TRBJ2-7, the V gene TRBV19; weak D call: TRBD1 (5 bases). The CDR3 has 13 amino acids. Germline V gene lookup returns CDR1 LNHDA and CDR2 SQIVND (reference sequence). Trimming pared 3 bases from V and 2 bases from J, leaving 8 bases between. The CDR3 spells CASSITTAYEQYF. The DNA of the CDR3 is TGTGCCAGTAGTATTACGACAGCCTACGAGCAGTACTTC.

Here the CDR3 DNA reads TGTGCCAGCAGCCCGGGTGGGTCTGGAAACACCATATATTTT. It specifies CASSPGGSGNTIYF. The chain has TRBV7-2 and TRBJ1-3; D is unclear. Germline V gene lookup returns CDR1 SGHTA and CDR2 FQGNSA. V was clipped by 5 bases and J by 1 base, with 9 bases between them. This CDR3 has 14 residues.

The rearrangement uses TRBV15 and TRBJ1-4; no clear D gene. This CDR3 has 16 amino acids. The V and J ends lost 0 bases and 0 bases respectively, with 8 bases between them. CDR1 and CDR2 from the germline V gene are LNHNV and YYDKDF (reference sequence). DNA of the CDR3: TGTGCCACCAGCAGAGATGGTGGGCCAACTAATGAAAAACTGTTTTTT. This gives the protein CATSRDGGPTNEKLFF.

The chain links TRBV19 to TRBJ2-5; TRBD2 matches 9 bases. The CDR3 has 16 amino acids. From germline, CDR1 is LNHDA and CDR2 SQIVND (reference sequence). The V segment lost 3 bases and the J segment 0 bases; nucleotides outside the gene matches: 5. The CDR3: CASSITSGGYQETQYF. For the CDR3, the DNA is TGTGCCAGTAGTATTACCAGCGGGGGGTACCAAGAGACCCAGTACTTC.

This CDR3 reads CASSEFRQLNTEAFF. CDR3 sequence (DNA): TGTGCCAGCAGTGAATTTCGACAGTTGAACACTGAAGCTTTCTTT. J is TRBJ1-1 and V is TRBV2; tentative D call: TRBD1 (5 bases). The CDR3 is 15 amino acids. Germline loops: CDR1 SNHLY, CDR2 FYNNEI. Trimming cost V 2 bases and J 0 bases, with 10 bases left between them.

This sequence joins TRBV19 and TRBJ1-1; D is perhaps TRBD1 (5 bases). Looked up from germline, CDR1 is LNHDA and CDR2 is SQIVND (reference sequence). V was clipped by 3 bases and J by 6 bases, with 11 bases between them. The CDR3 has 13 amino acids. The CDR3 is CASSIQGAAEAFF. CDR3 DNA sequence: TGTGCCAGTAGTATTCAAGGGGCTGCTGAAGCTTTCTTT. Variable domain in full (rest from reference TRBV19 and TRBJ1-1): DGGITQSPKYLFRKEGQNVTLSCEQNLNHDAMYWYRQDPGQGLRLIYYSQIVNDFQKGDIAEGYSVSREKKESFPLTVTSAQKNPTAFYLCASSIQGAAEAFFGQGTRLTVV.

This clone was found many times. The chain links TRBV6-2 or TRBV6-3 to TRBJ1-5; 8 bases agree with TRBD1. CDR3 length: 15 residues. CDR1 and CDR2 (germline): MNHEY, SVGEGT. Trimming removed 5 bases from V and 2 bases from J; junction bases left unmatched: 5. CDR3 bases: TGTGCCAGCAGTGCGGACAGGGCGGGCAATCAGCCCCAGCATTTT. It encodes CASSADRAGNQPQHF.

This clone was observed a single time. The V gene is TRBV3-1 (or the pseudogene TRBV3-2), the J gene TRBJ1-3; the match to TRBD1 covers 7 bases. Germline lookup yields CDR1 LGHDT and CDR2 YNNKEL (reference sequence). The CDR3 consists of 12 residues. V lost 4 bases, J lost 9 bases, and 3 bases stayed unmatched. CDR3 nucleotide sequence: TGTGCCAGCAGCCGACAGGGTTTCACCATATATTTT. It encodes CASSRQGFTIYF.

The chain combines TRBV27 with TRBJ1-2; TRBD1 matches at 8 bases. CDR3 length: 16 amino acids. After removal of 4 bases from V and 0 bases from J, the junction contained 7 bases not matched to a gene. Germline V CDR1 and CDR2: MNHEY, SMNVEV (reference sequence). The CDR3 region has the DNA TGTGCCAGCAGTTCAGGGACAGGCCTTACTAACTATGGCTACACCTTC. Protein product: CASSSGTGLTNYGYTF.

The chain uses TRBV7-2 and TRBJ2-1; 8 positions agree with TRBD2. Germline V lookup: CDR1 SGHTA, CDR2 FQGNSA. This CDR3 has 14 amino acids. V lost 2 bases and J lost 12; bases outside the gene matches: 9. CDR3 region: CASSLPRGGQGQFF. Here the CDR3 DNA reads TGTGCCAGCAGCTTACCCCGGGGGGGACAAGGGCAGTTCTTC.

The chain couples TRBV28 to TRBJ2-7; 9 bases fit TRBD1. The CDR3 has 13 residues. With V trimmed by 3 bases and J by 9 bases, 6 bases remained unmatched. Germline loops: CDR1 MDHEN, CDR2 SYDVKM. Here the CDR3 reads CASSFRDRVLQYF. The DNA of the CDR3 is TGTGCCAGCAGTTTCCGGGACAGGGTATTGCAGTACTTC.

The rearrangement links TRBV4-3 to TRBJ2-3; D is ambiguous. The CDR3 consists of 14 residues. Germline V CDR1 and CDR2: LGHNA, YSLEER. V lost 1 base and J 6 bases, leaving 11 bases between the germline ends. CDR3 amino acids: CASSQVWAPDTQYF. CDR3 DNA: TGCGCCAGCAGCCAAGTCTGGGCCCCGGATACGCAGTATTTT.

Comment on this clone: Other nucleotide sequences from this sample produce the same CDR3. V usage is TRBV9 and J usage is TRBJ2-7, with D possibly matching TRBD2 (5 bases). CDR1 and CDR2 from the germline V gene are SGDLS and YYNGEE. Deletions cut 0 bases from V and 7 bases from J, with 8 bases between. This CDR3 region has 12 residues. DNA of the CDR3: TGTGCCAGCAGCGTAGTTGGAGGAGAGCAGTACTTC. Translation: CASSVVGGEQYF. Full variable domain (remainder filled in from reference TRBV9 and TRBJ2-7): DSGVTQTPKHLITATGQRVTLRCSPRSGDLSVYWYQQSLDQGLQFLIQYYNGEERAKGNILERFSAQQFPDLHSELNLSSLELGDSALYFCASSVVGGEQYFGPGTRLTVT.

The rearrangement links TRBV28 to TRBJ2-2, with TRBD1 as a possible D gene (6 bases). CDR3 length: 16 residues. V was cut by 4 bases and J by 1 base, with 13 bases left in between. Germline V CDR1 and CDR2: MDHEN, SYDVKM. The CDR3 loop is CASSSRDTLNTGELFF. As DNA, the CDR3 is TGTGCCAGCAGTTCTCGGGACACCTTGAACACCGGGGAGCTGTTTTTT.

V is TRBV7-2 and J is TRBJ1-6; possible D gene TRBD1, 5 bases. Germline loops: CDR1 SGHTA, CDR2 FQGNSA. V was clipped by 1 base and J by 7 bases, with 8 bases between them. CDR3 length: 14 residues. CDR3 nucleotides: TGTGCCAGCAGCTTAGGGGGGGGAAATTCACCCCTCCACTTT. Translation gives CASSLGGGNSPLHF. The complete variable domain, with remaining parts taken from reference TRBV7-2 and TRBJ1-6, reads GAGVSQSPSNKVTEKGKDVELRCDPISGHTALYWYRQSLGQGLEFLIYFQGNSAPDKSGLPSDRFSAERTGGSVSTLTIQRTQQEDSAVYLCASSLGGGNSPLHFGNGTRLTVT.

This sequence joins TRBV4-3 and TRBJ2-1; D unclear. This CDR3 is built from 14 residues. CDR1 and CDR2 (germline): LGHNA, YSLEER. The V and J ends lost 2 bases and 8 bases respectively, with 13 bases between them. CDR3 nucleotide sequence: TGCGCCAGCAGCCAATGGCACCTCCTTGATGAGCAGTTCTTC. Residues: CASSQWHLLDEQFF.

The CDR3 spells CSVESDQETQYF. CDR3 coding DNA: TGCAGCGTTGAGTCAGACCAAGAGACCCAGTACTTC. J is TRBJ2-5 and V is TRBV29-1, with unresolved D. Germline V lookup: CDR1 SQVTM, CDR2 ANQGSEA. The CDR3 has 12 residues. The V and J ends lost 3 bases and 0 bases respectively, with 5 bases between them.

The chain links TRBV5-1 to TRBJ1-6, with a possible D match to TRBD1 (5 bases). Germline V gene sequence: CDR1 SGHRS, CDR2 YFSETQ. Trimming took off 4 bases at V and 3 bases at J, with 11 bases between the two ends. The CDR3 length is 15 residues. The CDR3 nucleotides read TGCGCCAGCAGCAGCGACAGCCTCTATAATTCACCCCTCCACTTT. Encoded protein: CASSSDSLYNSPLHF.